This T cell receptor (beta chain) was sequenced for a study of cytomegalovirus exposure and HLA in healthy donors. Study-wide points: Later, TCR association rates were found to vary by HLA locus, highest for DRB1 and lowest for HLA-C. The likely origin of a cluster of highly shared sequence variants was a sequencing artifact.

Note on this clone: Antigen specificity is unknown.

The germline gives CDR1 GTSNPN, CDR2 SVGIG (reference sequence). Trimming removed 1 base from V and 0 bases from J, with 10 bases in between. There are 15 residues in the CDR3. The PCR ran on 60 Vbeta and 13 Jbeta primers. Libraries were prepared by immunoSEQ multiplex PCR; TCRdb keeps only in-frame clonotypes and omits some of them. The top ten hold around 0.69% of the sample, which has around 200,000 clones, roughly 80% seen once. The sequence was obtained from a boy aged 5-17 years in good health and CMV-seronegative. The rearrangement joins TRBV30 to TRBJ1-5; tentatively, D is TRBD1 (5 bases). The specimen was PBMCs. CDR3 sequence: CAWSETVNSNQPQHF. The CDR3 nucleotides read TGTGCCTGGAGTGAGACAGTTAATAGCAATCAGCCCCAGCATTTT.